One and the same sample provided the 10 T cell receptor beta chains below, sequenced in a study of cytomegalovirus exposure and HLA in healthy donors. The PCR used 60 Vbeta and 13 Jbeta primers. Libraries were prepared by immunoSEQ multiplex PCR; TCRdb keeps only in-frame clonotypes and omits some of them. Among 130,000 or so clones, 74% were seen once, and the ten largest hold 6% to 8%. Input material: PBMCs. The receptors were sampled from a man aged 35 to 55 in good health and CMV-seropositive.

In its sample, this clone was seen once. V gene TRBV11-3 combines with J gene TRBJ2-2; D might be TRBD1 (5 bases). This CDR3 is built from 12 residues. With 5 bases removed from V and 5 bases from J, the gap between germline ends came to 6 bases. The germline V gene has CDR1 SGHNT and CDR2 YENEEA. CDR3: CASSPGTGELFF. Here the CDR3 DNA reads TGTGCCAGCAGCCCAGGGACCGGGGAGCTGTTTTTT. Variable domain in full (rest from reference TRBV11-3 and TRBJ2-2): EAGVVQSPRYKIIEKKQPVAFWCNPISGHNTLYWYLQNLGQGPELLIRYENEEAVDDSQLPKDRFSAERLKGVDSTLKIQPAELGDSAVYLCASSPGTGELFFGEGSRLTVL.

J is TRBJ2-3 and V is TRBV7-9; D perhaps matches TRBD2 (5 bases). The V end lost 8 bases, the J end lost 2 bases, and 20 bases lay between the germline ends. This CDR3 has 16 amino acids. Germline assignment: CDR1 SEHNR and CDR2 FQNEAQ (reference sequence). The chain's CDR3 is CASSQEDLWATDTQYF. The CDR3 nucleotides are TGTGCCAGCTCTCAGGAGGACTTATGGGCCACAGATACGCAGTATTTT.

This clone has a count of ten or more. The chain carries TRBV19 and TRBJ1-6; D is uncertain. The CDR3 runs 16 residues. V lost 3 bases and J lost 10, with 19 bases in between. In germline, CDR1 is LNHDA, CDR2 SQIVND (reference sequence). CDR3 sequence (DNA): TGTGCCAGTAGTATCGGCAATTTAGGCGGAAGGTCACCCCTCCACTTT. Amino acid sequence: CASSIGNLGGRSPLHF.

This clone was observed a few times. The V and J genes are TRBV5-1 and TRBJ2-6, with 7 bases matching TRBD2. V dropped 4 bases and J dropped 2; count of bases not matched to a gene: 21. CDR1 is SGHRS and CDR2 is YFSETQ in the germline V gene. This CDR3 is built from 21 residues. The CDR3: CASSESLWGRAISAGANVLTF. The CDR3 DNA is TGCGCCAGCAGCGAGTCCCTTTGGGGGAGGGCCATTTCGGCTGGGGCCAACGTCCTGACTTTC. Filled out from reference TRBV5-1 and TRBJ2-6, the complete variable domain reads KAGVTQTPRYLIKTRGQQVTLSCSPISGHRSVSWYQQTPGQGLQFLFEYFSETQRNKGNFPGRFSGRQFSNSRSEMNVSTLELGDSALYLCASSESLWGRAISAGANVLTFGAGSRLTVL.

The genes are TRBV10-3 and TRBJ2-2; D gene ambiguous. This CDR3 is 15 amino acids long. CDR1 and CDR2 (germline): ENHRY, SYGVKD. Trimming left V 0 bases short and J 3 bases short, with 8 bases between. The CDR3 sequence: CAISESVLHTGELFF. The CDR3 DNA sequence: TGTGCCATCAGTGAGTCAGTACTTCACACCGGGGAGCTGTTTTTT.

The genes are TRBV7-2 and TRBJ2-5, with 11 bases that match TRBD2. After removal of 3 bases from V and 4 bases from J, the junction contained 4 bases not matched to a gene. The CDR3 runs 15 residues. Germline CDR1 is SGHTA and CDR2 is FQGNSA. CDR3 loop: CASSFYTSGGETQYF. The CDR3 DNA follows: TGTGCCAGCAGCTTCTACACTAGCGGGGGAGAGACCCAGTACTTC. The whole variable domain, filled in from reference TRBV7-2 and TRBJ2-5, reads GAGVSQSPSNKVTEKGKDVELRCDPISGHTALYWYRQSLGQGLEFLIYFQGNSAPDKSGLPSDRFSAERTGGSVSTLTIQRTQQEDSAVYLCASSFYTSGGETQYFGPGTRLLVL.

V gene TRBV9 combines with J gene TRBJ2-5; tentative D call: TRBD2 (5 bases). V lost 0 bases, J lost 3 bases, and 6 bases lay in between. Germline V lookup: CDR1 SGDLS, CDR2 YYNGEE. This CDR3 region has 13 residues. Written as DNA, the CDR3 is TGTGCCAGCAGCGTAGCGCGGGAAGAGACCCAGTACTTC. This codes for CASSVAREETQYF.

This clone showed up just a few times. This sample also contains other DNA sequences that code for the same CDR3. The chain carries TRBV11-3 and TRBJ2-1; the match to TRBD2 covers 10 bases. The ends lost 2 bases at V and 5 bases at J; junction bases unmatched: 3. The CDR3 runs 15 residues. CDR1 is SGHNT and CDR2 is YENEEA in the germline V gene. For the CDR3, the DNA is TGTGCCAGCAGCTTAAGCGGGAGGGCCGACAATGAGCAGTTCTTC. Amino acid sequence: CASSLSGRADNEQFF.

The CDR3 loop reads CASSLVESYGELFF. The DNA of the CDR3 is TGTGCCAGCAGCTTAGTTGAGTCATACGGGGAGCTGTTTTTT. The gene calls are TRBV7-8 and TRBJ2-2, with D uncertain. Trimming took off 1 base at V and 7 bases at J, with 10 bases between the two ends. The CDR3 totals 14 residues. Per germline, CDR1 SGHVS and CDR2 FQNEAQ.

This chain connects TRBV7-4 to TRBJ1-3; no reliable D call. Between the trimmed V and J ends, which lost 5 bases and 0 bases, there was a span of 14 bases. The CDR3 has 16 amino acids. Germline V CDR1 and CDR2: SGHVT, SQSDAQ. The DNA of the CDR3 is TGTGCCAGCAGCCTCTGGAGGGCTCCCTCTGGAAACACCATATATTTT. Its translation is CASSLWRAPSGNTIYF. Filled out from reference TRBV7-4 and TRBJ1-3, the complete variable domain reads GAGVSQSPRYKVAKRGRDVALRCDSISGHVTLYWYRQTLGQGSEVLTYSQSDAQRDKSGRPSGRFSAERPERSVSTLKIQRTEQGDSAVYLCASSLWRAPSGNTIYFGEGSWLTVV.